These 21 T cell receptor beta chains originate from one sample sequenced in a study of tumor-infiltrating lymphocytes in primary liver carcinoma. Blood RNA was derived from unsorted whole blood, and germline DNA was extracted too. A primer matching the constant region was used to make TCR beta cDNA from approximately 0.45 ug of total RNA. Construction of TCR beta libraries relied on three successive nested multiplex PCR rounds employing slightly modified ARM-PCR. TRBV1-TRBV30 forward primers paired with a C-beta reverse primer were used in the first two PCR rounds, which ran about 11 cycles each. TCRdb analysed the multiplex PCR reads with MiXCR anew, one entry per CDR3 protein. The sample records 150,000 to 200,000 distinct CDR3 sequences, 50% to 75% being singletons. Sequencing was done on a sample of peripheral blood. The receptors were gathered from a man aged 35 to 55 with primary liver carcinoma and hepatitis B virus infection.

This chain uses TRBV6-6 with TRBJ2-5; 7 positions match TRBD1. Germline V lookup: CDR1 MNHNY, CDR2 SVGAGI (reference sequence). This CDR3 spans 15 amino acids. V shed 2 bases, J shed 5 bases, and the junction held 8 bases outside the gene matches. The CDR3 bases are TGTGCCAGCAGTTACCCTACAGGGGTTACTGAGACCCAGTACTTC. This encodes CASSYPTGVTETQYF.

With regard to this clonotype: This likely comes from a read error, as the CDR3 has no conserved phenylalanine or tryptophan at its end. J is TRBJ2-4 and V is TRBV11-2; D is perhaps TRBD2 (5 bases). Trimming removed 6 bases at V and 8 bases at J, with 14 bases between. In germline, CDR1 is SGHAT, CDR2 FQNNGV. The CDR3 contains 13 residues. CDR3 DNA: TGTGCCAGCAGTCTGAGGGTTGAGGACATTCAGTACCTC. Protein: CASSLRVEDIQYL.

There are a few counts of this clonotype. The chain is built from TRBV6-1 and TRBJ1-5; the D is unclear. V dropped 11 bases and J dropped 4 bases, with 3 bases sitting between them. Germline CDR1 is MNHNS and CDR2 is SASEGT. The CDR3 sequence is 9 residues long. CDR3 sequence: CACNQPQHF. DNA for the CDR3: TGTGCCTGTAATCAGCCCCAGCATTTT.

The V call is TRBV6-5, the J call TRBJ1-1; no reliable D call. V lost 5 bases, J lost 1 base, and 8 bases lay in between. The germline V gene has CDR1 MNHEY and CDR2 SVGAGI. The CDR3 runs 13 residues. CDR3 region: CASSIMWNTEAFF. CDR3 sequence (DNA): TGTGCCAGCAGTATAATGTGGAACACTGAAGCTTTCTTT.

The chain recombines TRBV6-1 with TRBJ2-2; D perhaps matches TRBD2 (6 bases). The CDR3 totals 13 residues. Germline V gene sequence: CDR1 MNHNS, CDR2 SASEGT. V dropped 5 bases and J dropped 7 bases, with 11 bases sitting between them. The CDR3 DNA reads as TGTGCCAGCAGTTCGGGGGAGGACGGGGAGCTGTTTTTT. Protein: CASSSGEDGELFF.

V is TRBV14 and J is TRBJ1-1; D not resolved. CDR1 and CDR2 from the germline V gene are SGHDN and FVKESK. With 4 bases removed from V and 11 bases from J, the gap between germline ends came to 20 bases. This CDR3 is built from 14 residues. The CDR3 spells CASSLSRTPREAFF. The CDR3 DNA sequence: TGTGCCAGCAGCCTGTCCCGGACCCCCCGTGAGGCTTTCTTT.

The table lists this clonotype with many counts. The rearrangement joins TRBV11-3 to TRBJ2-1; 8 bases agree with TRBD1. The CDR3 extends over 14 amino acids. Losses at the gene ends were 4 bases for V and 6 bases for J; bases not matched to a gene: 5. The germline V gene has CDR1 SGHNT and CDR2 YENEEA. CDR3 amino acids: CASSSIGQGNEQFF. The CDR3 bases are TGTGCCAGCAGCTCAATCGGACAGGGCAATGAGCAGTTCTTC. Supplemented by reference TRBV11-3 and TRBJ2-1, the full variable domain reads EAGVVQSPRYKIIEKKQPVAFWCNPISGHNTLYWYLQNLGQGPELLIRYENEEAVDDSQLPKDRFSAERLKGVDSTLKIQPAELGDSAVYLCASSSIGQGNEQFFGPGTRLTVL.

As for this clonotype: Because the CDR3's place on the DNA is in doubt, the DNA is left out and the CDR3 is given as listed by TCRdb. The chain combines TRBV2 with TRBJ2-1; the table's D call, TRBD1, has no DNA check behind it. Termini included, the CDR3 measures 13 amino acids. Germline V gene lookup returns CDR1 SNHLY and CDR2 FYNNEI. The CDR3 is CASILDRANEQFF.

On this clonotype: A single base separates this from a much larger clone, so it may be a read error. No conserved phenylalanine or tryptophan ends this CDR3, so it is likely a read error. This chain links TRBV16 with TRBJ2-1, with 9 bases identical to TRBD2. This CDR3 contains 15 residues. CDR1 and CDR2 from the germline V gene are KGHSY and FQNENV. After removal of 2 bases from V and 8 bases from J, the junction contained 7 bases not matched to a gene. CDR3 coding DNA: TGTGCCAGCAGCCAAGTAGCGGGAGAGGTAGATGAGCAGTTCCTC. Amino acid sequence: CASSQVAGEVDEQFL.

The rearrangement links TRBV6-6 to TRBJ2-2, with no clear D. CDR3 size: 15 residues. The V end was cut by 0 bases, the J end by 6 bases, with 11 bases between. CDR1 and CDR2 (germline): MNHNY, SVGAGI (reference sequence). CDR3 sequence reads: CASSYSLVSPGELFF. In nucleotides, the CDR3 is TGTGCCAGCAGTTACTCTCTAGTGAGTCCCGGGGAGCTGTTTTTT.

This clonotype has a handful of counts. A much larger clone sits a single nucleotide away, making a read error possible. This chain uses TRBV11-1 with TRBJ2-7; D unresolved. Germline V gene lookup returns CDR1 SGHAT and CDR2 FQDESV (reference sequence). The CDR3 totals 13 residues. The CDR3: CASSTGRSYEQCF. CDR3 in DNA: TGTGCCAGCAGCACCGGACGGTCCTACGAGCAGTGCTTC. The full variable domain, with the rest looked up from reference TRBV11-1 and TRBJ2-7, is EAEVAQSPRYKITEKSQAVAFWCDPISGHATLYWYRQILGQGPELLVQFQDESVVDDSQLPKDRFSAERLKGVDSTLKIQPAELGDSAMYLCASSTGRSYEQCFGPGTRLTVT.

In the case of this clonotype: Because the CDR3 is missing its conserved closing phenylalanine or tryptophan, this is likely a read error. V gene TRBV11-2 combines with J gene TRBJ2-7; D gene uncertain. The DNA matches TRBJ2-1 better at its end, which makes the J call doubtful. Germline CDR1 reads SGHAT; CDR2 reads FQNNGV. The length of the CDR3 is 13 residues. As DNA, the CDR3 is TGTGCTAGCAGCCCCAGTGCCTCCTACGAGCAGTTCATC. Amino acid sequence: CASSPSASYEQFI.

This clonotype was seen more than once but under ten times. The chain has TRBV7-8 and TRBJ2-7, with TRBD2 matching 11 bases. The CDR3 is 18 residues long. Germline V lookup: CDR1 SGHVS, CDR2 FQNEAQ. V trimming: 0 bases; J trimming: 1 base; junction bases outside the gene matches: 8. CDR3 loop: CASSLAYLTSGTSYEQYF. The DNA of the CDR3 is TGTGCCAGCAGCTTAGCTTATCTGACTAGCGGGACGTCCTACGAGCAGTACTTC.

This clonotype was seen at least ten times. The chain recombines TRBV11-2 with TRBJ2-1; TRBD2 matches at 9 bases. The germline CDR1 and CDR2 sequences are SGHAT and FQNNGV. The CDR3 runs 13 residues. The trim removed 5 bases at V and 9 bases at J, leaving 5 bases unmatched. CDR3 nucleotides: TGTGCCAGCAGCACTTTAGCGGGAGTTGAGCAGTTCTTC. Amino acids: CASSTLAGVEQFF.

This clonotype appeared many times. This chain uses TRBV30 with TRBJ1-3, with 7 nucleotides matching TRBD1. J gave up 2 bases and V 1 base, and 2 bases lay outside the gene matches. Germline V lookup: CDR1 GTSNPN, CDR2 SVGIG (reference sequence). CDR3 length: 14 residues. The CDR3 region is CAWSATGTGNTIYF. The CDR3 DNA follows: TGTGCCTGGAGTGCGACAGGGACTGGAAACACCATATATTTT.

With respect to this clonotype: A clone one base away is much larger, so this may be a read error. The chain has TRBV6-1 and TRBJ2-7; D uncertain. CDR3 length: 14 amino acids. Germline V gene sequence: CDR1 MNHNS, CDR2 SASEGT. Here the CDR3 reads CASRVIPASYGQYF. In nucleotides, the CDR3 is TGTGCCAGCAGAGTGATCCCTGCTTCCTACGGGCAGTACTTC.

Comments on this clonotype: The germline gene is not matched at one end of the junction; a read error may be the cause. CDR3 nucleotide sequence: TGCCAGCAGCTTAAGATACAGGAATGTTGGGAAGAGACCCAGTACTTC. It translates to CQQLKIQECWEETQYF. The V call is TRBV11-2, the J call TRBJ2-5; tentative D call: TRBD1 (5 bases). CDR1 is SGHAT, CDR2 FQNNGV, per germline. The CDR3 runs to 16 residues.

This chain uses TRBV7-9 with TRBJ2-1; 11 positions match TRBD2. The CDR3 loop spans 18 amino acids. The V and J ends lost 2 bases and 3 bases, in that order; junction bases with no gene match: 9. Germline lookup yields CDR1 SEHNR and CDR2 FQNEAQ (reference sequence). The CDR3, as DNA: TGTGCCAGCAGCTTAACCGGGACTAGCGGCAGATTCTACAATGAGCAGTTCTTC. It encodes CASSLTGTSGRFYNEQFF.

A few counts support this clonotype. The J gene is TRBJ1-1, the V gene TRBV10-3; D might be TRBD1 (5 bases). Germline-derived CDR1 and CDR2 are ENHRY and SYGVKD. V gave up 3 bases and J gave up 0 bases, with 11 bases separating them. The CDR3 consists of 15 residues. As DNA, the CDR3 is TGTGCCATCAGTGATGAGACAGATATGAACACTGAAGCTTTCTTT. It yields the protein CAISDETDMNTEAFF.

This clonotype was seen a few times. This chain connects TRBV12-3 or TRBV12-4 to TRBJ2-3; 7 bases fit TRBD1. The CDR3 is 16 amino acids. V shed 8 bases and J 2 bases; nucleotides not matched to a gene: 13. CDR3 bases: TGTGCCAGCCCTCCTGTGGGACAGTCTAACACAGATACGCAGTATTTT. Protein: CASPPVGQSNTDTQYF.

V gene TRBV12-3 or TRBV12-4 combines with J gene TRBJ1-6; maybe TRBD1 (6 bases). The CDR3 contains 14 residues. Trimming took 3 bases from V and 7 from J, leaving 10 bases between them. The CDR3, as DNA: TGTGCCAGCAGTTTTAGGGGGAGGAATTCACCCCTCCACTTT. Translating it yields CASSFRGRNSPLHF.